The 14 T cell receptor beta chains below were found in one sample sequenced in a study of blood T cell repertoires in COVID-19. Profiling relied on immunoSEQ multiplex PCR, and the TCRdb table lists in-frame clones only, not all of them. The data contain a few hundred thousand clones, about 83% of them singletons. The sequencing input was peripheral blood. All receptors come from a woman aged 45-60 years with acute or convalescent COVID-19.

The CDR3, as DNA: TGCGCCAGCAGCTTAGAACCCAGGGGGACTGAAGCTTTCTTT. Translating gives CASSLEPRGTEAFF. This chain links TRBV5-1 with TRBJ1-1; 7 bases align to TRBD1. CDR1 is SGHRS, CDR2 YFSETQ, per germline. The V segment lost 2 bases and the J segment 5 bases; nucleotides outside the gene matches: 6. The CDR3 extends over 14 amino acids.

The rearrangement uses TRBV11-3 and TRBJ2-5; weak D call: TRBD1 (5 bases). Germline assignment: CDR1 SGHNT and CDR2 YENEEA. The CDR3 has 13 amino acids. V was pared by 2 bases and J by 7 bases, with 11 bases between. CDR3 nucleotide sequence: TGTGCCAGCAGCTTATCACGGCAGGGGACCCAGTACTTC. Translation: CASSLSRQGTQYF.

CDR3 in amino acids: CASSVPGGLYGYTF. The CDR3 nucleotides read TGTGCCAGCAGTGTCCCAGGGGGCCTCTATGGCTACACCTTC. V is TRBV2 and J is TRBJ1-2; 8 bases map to TRBD1. V dropped 4 bases and J dropped 4; count of bases not matched to a gene: 5. This CDR3 region has 14 residues. From germline, CDR1 is SNHLY and CDR2 FYNNEI.

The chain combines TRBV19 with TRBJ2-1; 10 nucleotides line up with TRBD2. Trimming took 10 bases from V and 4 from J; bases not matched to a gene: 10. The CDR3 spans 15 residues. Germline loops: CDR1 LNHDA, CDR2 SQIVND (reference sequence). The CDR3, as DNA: TGTGCCACCAAGGTTACTAGCGGGATTTACAATGAGCAGTTCTTC. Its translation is CATKVTSGIYNEQFF.

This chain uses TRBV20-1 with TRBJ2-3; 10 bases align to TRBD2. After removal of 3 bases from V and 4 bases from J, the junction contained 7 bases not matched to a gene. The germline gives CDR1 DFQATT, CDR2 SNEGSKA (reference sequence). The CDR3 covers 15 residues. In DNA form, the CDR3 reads TGCAGTGCTAGTGTCCTAGCGGGAGTTCCAGATACGCAGTATTTT. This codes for CSASVLAGVPDTQYF.

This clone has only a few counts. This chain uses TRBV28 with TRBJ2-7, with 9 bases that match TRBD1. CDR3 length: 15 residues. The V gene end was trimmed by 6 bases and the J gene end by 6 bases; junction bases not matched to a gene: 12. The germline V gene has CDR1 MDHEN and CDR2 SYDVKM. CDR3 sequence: CASRSPGTGLGEQYF. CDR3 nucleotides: TGTGCCAGCAGGTCTCCCGGGACAGGGCTCGGCGAGCAGTACTTC.

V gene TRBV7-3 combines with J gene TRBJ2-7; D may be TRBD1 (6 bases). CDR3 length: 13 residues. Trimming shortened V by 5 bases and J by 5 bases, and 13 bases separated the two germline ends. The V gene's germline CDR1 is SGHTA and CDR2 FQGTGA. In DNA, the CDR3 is TGTGCCAGCAGCAAACAGGGTTCCCACGAGCAGTACTTC. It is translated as CASSKQGSHEQYF.

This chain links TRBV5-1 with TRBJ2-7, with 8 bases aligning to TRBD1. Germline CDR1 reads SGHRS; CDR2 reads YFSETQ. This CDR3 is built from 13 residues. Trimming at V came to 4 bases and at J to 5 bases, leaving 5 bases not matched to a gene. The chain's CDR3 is CASSRQGNDEQYF. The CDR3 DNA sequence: TGCGCCAGCAGCAGACAGGGGAACGACGAGCAGTACTTC.

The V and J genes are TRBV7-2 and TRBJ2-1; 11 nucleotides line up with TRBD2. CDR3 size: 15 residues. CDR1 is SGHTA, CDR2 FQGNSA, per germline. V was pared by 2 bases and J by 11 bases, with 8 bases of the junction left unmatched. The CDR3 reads CASSLSLAGGSKQFF. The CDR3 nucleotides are TGTGCCAGCAGCTTAAGCCTAGCGGGAGGTTCTAAGCAGTTCTTC. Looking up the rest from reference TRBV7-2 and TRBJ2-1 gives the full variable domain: GAGVSQSPSNKVTEKGKDVELRCDPISGHTALYWYRQSLGQGLEFLIYFQGNSAPDKSGLPSDRFSAERTGGSVSTLTIQRTQQEDSAVYLCASSLSLAGGSKQFFGPGTRLTVL.

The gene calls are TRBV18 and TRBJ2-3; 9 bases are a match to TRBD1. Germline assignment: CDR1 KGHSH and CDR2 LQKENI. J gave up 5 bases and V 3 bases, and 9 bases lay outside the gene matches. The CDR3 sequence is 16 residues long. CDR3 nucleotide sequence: TGTGCCAGCTCACCCTTGCCGGGACAGGGAGGAGATACGCAGTATTTT. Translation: CASSPLPGQGGDTQYF.

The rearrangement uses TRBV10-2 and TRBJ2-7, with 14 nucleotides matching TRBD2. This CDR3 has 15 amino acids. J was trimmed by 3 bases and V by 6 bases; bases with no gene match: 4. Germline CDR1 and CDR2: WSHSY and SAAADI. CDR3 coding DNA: TGCGCCAGCAGGGGGACTAGCGGGGGTCACTACGAGCAGTACTTC. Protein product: CASRGTSGGHYEQYF.

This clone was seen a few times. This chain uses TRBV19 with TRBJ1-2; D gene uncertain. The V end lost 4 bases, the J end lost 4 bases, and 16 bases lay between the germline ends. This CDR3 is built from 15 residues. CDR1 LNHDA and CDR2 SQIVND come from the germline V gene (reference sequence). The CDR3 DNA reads TGTGCCAGTAGTAGCCAGCCGGGGAAATCCTATGGCTACACCTTC. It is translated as CASSSQPGKSYGYTF.

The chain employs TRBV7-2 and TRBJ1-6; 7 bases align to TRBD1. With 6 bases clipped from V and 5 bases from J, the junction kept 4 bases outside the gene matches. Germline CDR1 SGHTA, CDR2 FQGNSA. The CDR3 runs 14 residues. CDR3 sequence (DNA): TGTGCCAGCAGTTGGGACAGCAATAATTCACCCCTCCACTTT. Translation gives CASSWDSNNSPLHF.

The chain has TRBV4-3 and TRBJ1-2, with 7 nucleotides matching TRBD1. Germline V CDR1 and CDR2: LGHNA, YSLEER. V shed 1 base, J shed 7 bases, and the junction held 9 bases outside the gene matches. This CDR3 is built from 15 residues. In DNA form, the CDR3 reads TGCGCCAGCAGCCAAGTAACAGGGGCCCTTGGTGGCTACACCTTC. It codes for CASSQVTGALGGYTF.